This T cell receptor beta chain was identified in a study of a mutant IDH1 vaccine in newly diagnosed glioma. Study-wide context: Treated patients had a mean age of 40.4 years and a sex split that was around 62% male and approximately 38% female.

Measured with immunoSEQ multiplex PCR; TCRdb has only the in-frame clones, and not every one. The sample records around 92,000 clones, under 90% being singletons. The time point was: baseline, week 1 (first vaccination visit). Described treatment: pre-vaccination baseline after standard-of-care therapy. Each of the donors came in with new WHO grade 3 or 4 astrocytomas that were IDH1-mutant and ATRX-lost. With respect to this clone: Antigen unknown.

General study points: Detectable vaccine-induced immune responses arose in over 90% of patients. Variations in leading peripheral T cell clonotypes appeared to have no connection with pseudoprogression.

The CDR3 is 16 residues long. Germline V gene lookup returns CDR1 KGHSH and CDR2 LQKENI. The V end was cut by 2 bases, the J end by 6 bases, with 19 bases between. This specimen consisted of PBMCs, obtained from a glioma patient treated with radiotherapy, temozolomide or both. This clonotype was sampled from a woman aged 50 to 65 with glioma. V usage is TRBV18 and J usage is TRBJ1-2, with a possible D match to TRBD1 (5 bases). CDR3 in DNA: TGTGCCAGCTCACCAAATCAGTCAGGGCTGTTGGATGGCTACACCTTC. Residues: CASSPNQSGLLDGYTF.